This T cell receptor (beta chain) emerged from a study of cytomegalovirus exposure and HLA in healthy donors. For the study at large: In an early release, HLA-typed donors contributed about 79 million unique TCR sequences.

All the people who gave samples were healthy bone marrow donors. The PCR ran on 60 Vbeta and 13 Jbeta primers. The method was immunoSEQ multiplex PCR; TCRdb's version includes in-frame clones alone and lacks a portion of them. The table shows roughly 110,000 clones, with approximately 60% occurring only once. This clone has a handful of counts. Source material: PBMCs. The TCR was taken from a woman younger than 45 in good health and CMV-seronegative.

CDR3 sequence reads: CASSLGSTGVNTEAFF. The CDR3 nucleotides are TGTGCCAGCAGCTTAGGAAGTACAGGGGTGAACACTGAAGCTTTCTTT. The chain uses TRBV7-6 and TRBJ1-1; 7 positions agree with TRBD1. Germline V gives CDR1 SGHVS, CDR2 FNYEAQ. The CDR3 loop spans 16 amino acids. V lost 1 base and J lost 0; bases outside the gene matches: 5.